This entry lists 5 T cell receptor beta chains sequenced from one sample in a study of blood T cell repertoires in COVID-19. The repertoire was sequenced with immunoSEQ multiplex PCR; TCRdb's copy has only in-frame clones and lacks some. The sample contains a few hundred thousand clones, roughly four fifths of which appear only once. Sequencing was done on a sample of peripheral blood. The receptors were sampled from a man aged 30-40 years who had recovered from COVID-19.

The chain recombines TRBV19 with TRBJ1-1, with D perhaps TRBD1 (6 bases). The CDR3 contains 16 residues. Trimming cost V 6 bases and J 4 bases, with 21 bases left between them. CDR1 is LNHDA, CDR2 SQIVND, per germline (reference sequence). The CDR3 loop reads CASRRFAGEGGTEAFF. CDR3 nucleotide sequence: TGTGCCAGTAGGAGGTTTGCAGGGGAGGGTGGCACTGAAGCTTTCTTT.

In DNA, the CDR3 is TGTGCCAGCAGTGAATTATCTAGCGGGGTGGATACGCAGTATTTT. This sequence encodes CASSELSSGVDTQYF. V and J are TRBV2 and TRBJ2-3, with 9 bases identical to TRBD2. The CDR3 consists of 15 residues. The V and J ends lost 2 bases and 6 bases, in that order; junction bases with no gene match: 6. Germline loops: CDR1 SNHLY, CDR2 FYNNEI.

J is TRBJ2-1 and V is TRBV2, with 9 positions matching TRBD1. V dropped 6 bases and J dropped 8; count of bases not matched to a gene: 11. Germline V gene sequence: CDR1 SNHLY, CDR2 FYNNEI. The CDR3 has 15 amino acids. CDR3 DNA: TGTGCCAGCAGAGTAGCGACAGGGGGACGCTATGAGCAGTTCTTC. Translation: CASRVATGGRYEQFF.

The chain uses TRBV5-1 and TRBJ2-3; 8 nucleotides line up with TRBD1. CDR1 SGHRS and CDR2 YFSETQ come from the germline V gene. The CDR3 sequence is 16 residues long. J lost 1 base, V lost 4 bases, and 8 bases had no gene match. The chain's CDR3 is CASSLGQGIGTDTQYF. The DNA of the CDR3 is TGCGCCAGCAGCCTAGGACAGGGTATTGGCACAGATACGCAGTATTTT.

This clone was recorded once. The J gene is TRBJ1-3, the V gene TRBV5-1, with D perhaps TRBD1 (5 bases). The germline V and J ends were trimmed by 4 bases and 1 base, with 12 bases remaining between them. CDR3 length: 15 amino acids. Germline V lookup: CDR1 SGHRS, CDR2 YFSETQ. The CDR3 loop reads CASSQRGISGNTIYF. CDR3 DNA sequence: TGCGCCAGCAGCCAAAGGGGAATATCTGGAAACACCATATATTTT. The full variable domain, its missing parts supplied by reference TRBV5-1 and TRBJ1-3, is KAGVTQTPRYLIKTRGQQVTLSCSPISGHRSVSWYQQTPGQGLQFLFEYFSETQRNKGNFPGRFSGRQFSNSRSEMNVSTLELGDSALYLCASSQRGISGNTIYFGEGSWLTVV.